This TCR beta chain is from a study of shared clonotypes between healthy human individuals (dated by TCRdb to 2019 to 2021). Describing the broader study: The cohort included a few men and a couple of women between 18 and 49 years of age. For each donor, three plates each were used for CD4 naive and CD4 memory, two plates were used for CD8 naive, and one plate was used for CD8 memory. To estimate repertoire size and how much clonotypes are shared between individuals, the study performed deep sequencing of blood TCR repertoires from a handful of healthy adults. Between about 0.8 and 9.5 billion PBMCs per donor were obtained by leukapheresis. Different laboratories and diverse techniques were used to prepare libraries and sequence TCR repertoires, to increase sequencing depth and limit assay-specific biases. Paper-wide results and their limitations: Even with the large sequencing depth, rarefaction of the sorted-subset datasets indicated that sequencing was incomplete. Sharing across a few donors was observed for 4.5% to 6.5% of naive CD4, 3% to 3.5% of naive CD8, roughly 2.4% of memory CD4, and roughly 0.4% of memory CD8 clonotypes. Because the study included only a small number of donors, the genetic and exposure-history diversity represented was limited. Larger estimated clonotype richness was generally found for naive subsets than for memory subsets. Pairwise subsampling indicated that sequencing depth was expected to affect the degree of clonotype sharing among donors. Sampling was limited to blood, and TCR repertoires in tissue likely differ from TCR repertoires in blood. Clonotypes shared by all four sorted-subset donors showed higher generation probabilities than non-shared clonotypes.

Using the deep immunoSEQ assay, multiplex PCR amplified TCR CDR3 regions from genomic DNA. For each cell subset, the extracted genomic DNA was distributed evenly across all wells of several immunoSEQ 96-well plates, and each plate served as one replicate. For sorted subsets, roughly 190 ng of genomic DNA, equivalent to 30,000 or so T cell genomes, went into each replicate PCR. Purified libraries were measured with a Qubit 3.0 fluorometer, size-checked on a Bioanalyzer 2100, and measured again with the KAPA Library Quantification kit. Every immunoSEQ 96-well plate was sequenced on a dedicated single-read 150-cycle Illumina NextSeq 550 flow cell. In the original analysis: Because the immunoSEQ output held only junctional sequences and lacked quality scores, the filtering could not match the filtering applied to full-length reads. To assign V/J genes and CDR3, sequences were annotated using PyIR, a Python wrapper for IgBLAST v1.9, with IMGT germline references. Any read was removed if the V/J assignment was weak (E-value above 1e-6), the CDR3 was missing, or the read contained stop codons, out-of-frame junctions, or ambiguous translated residues. V3J clonotypes were defined by identical inferred V gene, J gene, and CDR3 amino acid sequence. Percentage overlap between repertoires was computed as shared unique clonotypes divided by the size of the smaller repertoire. Richness of each repertoire was evaluated using RTK rarefaction, the Chao1 estimator, and Recon v2.1 estimates of unobserved clonotypes. Generation probabilities for all TCRbeta clonotypes obtained by the gDNA method from a handful of donors were computed using OLGA. In TCRdb, the immuneACCESS table is reduced to in-frame sequences with V and J assigned. These tables do not hold every clone; where another copy was compared, an unresolved V gene accounts for under half, and the others remain unexplained. D and trimming were read from the DNA, whereas the V and J calls and clone size are those reported in that table. This sample gives roughly 2.5 million clones in total; around 94% of them show up just once. Jointly, the top ten make up around 0.14% of the sample.

The donors were healthy, HIV-negative adults with no recently reported acute infections or vaccinations. Only Caucasian adults living in Nashville, Tennessee, USA were represented among the donors. Magnetic negative selection was used to enrich CD4+ T cells, after which naive cells were positively selected on CD45RA and the negative fraction became the memory subset. After blood collection by leukapheresis, PBMCs were isolated using Ficoll-Histopaque density gradient centrifugation and then cryopreserved in the vapor phase of liquid nitrogen. Purity and quantity of every magnetically sorted T cell population were checked by analytical flow cytometry. Each sorted fraction had its genomic DNA isolated and then quantified by UV absorbance on a Nanodrop 2000c. On this clone: What this receptor recognizes is not known. Base qualities are not at hand, and no much larger clone is one base apart.

The cysteine opens and the phenylalanine closes a CDR3 of 15 amino acids. The entry retains the CDR3 DNA only, 45 bases that are in frame from base 1. V drops 0 bases and J drops 4 bases, leaving 14 bases in between. The germline V gene yields SGHDT for CDR1 and YYEEEE for CDR2. The sequenced sample was naive CD4+ T cells sorted from blood. The sample's cell subset or site label, in plain terms: CD45RA+ positively selected. This TCR was sampled from a man aged 18 to 35 in good health. This chain joins TRBV5-6 to TRBJ2-7, with the D gene not confidently named. The nucleotide sequence reads as follows: TGTGCCAGCAGCTTGGGATATCCCCTCAATTACGAGCAGTACTTC. It translates as CASSLGYPLNYEQYF.